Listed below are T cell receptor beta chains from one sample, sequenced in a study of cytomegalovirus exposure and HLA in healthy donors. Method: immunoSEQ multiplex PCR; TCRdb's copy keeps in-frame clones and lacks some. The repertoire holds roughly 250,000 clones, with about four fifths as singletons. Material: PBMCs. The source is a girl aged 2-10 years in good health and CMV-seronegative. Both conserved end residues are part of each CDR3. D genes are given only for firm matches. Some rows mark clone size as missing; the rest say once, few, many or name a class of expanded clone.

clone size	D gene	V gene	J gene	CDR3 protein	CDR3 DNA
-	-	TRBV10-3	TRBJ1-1	CAISVQVAGVDTEAFF	TGTGCCATCAGTGTACAGGTGGCGGGGGTGGACACTGAAGCTTTCTTT
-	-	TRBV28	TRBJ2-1	CASRSGGYNEQFF	TGTGCCAGCCGAAGCGGAGGGTACAATGAGCAGTTCTTC
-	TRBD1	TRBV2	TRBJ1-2	CASREGQLSYGYTF	TGTGCCAGCAGGGAGGGACAGCTGAGCTATGGCTACACCTTC
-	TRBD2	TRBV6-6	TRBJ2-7	CASAGAYEQYF	TGTGCCAGCGCGGGGGCCTACGAGCAGTACTTC
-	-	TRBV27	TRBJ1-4	CASTRGNFNEKLFF	TGTGCCAGCACTCGCGGGAACTTCAATGAAAAACTGTTTTTT
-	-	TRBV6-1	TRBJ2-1	CASSEEWTYNEQFF	TGTGCCAGCAGTGAAGAATGGACTTACAATGAGCAGTTCTTC
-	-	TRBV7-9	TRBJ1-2	CASSLGTGAGSYTF	TGTGCCAGCAGCTTAGGTACAGGTGCAGGGAGCTACACCTTC
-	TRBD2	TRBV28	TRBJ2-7	CASSLLGTSGSYEQYF	TGTGCCAGCAGTTTATTGGGGACTAGCGGATCCTACGAGCAGTACTTC
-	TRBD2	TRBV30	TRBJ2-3	CAWATGLAGGRGRADTQYF	TGTGCCTGGGCTACCGGACTAGCGGGAGGGAGAGGCCGAGCAGATACGCAGTATTTT
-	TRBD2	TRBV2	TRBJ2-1	CASNRLAGGLGNEQFF	TGTGCCAGCAACCGACTAGCGGGAGGTCTCGGCAATGAGCAGTTCTTC
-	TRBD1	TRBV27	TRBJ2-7	CASSFAGTGPYEQYF	TGTGCCAGCAGTTTCGCCGGGACAGGTCCCTACGAGCAGTACTTC
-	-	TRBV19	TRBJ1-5	CASSMINGRGRLYGGHF	TGTGCCAGTAGTATGATTAACGGCAGGGGCCGACTCTACGGCGGGCATTTT
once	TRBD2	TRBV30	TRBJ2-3	CAWSVGTSGGTDTQYF	TGTGCCTGGAGTGTAGGGACTAGCGGGGGCACAGATACGCAGTATTTT
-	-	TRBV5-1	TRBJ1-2	CASSLGAGASYGYTF	TGCGCCAGCAGCTTGGGGGCAGGGGCGTCCTATGGCTACACCTTC
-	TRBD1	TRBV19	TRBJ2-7	CATAQRGQNEQYF	TGTGCCACCGCACAAAGGGGACAGAACGAGCAGTACTTC
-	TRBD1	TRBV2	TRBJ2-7	CASSEKGASYEQYF	TGTGCCAGCAGTGAAAAGGGGGCGTCCTACGAGCAGTACTTC
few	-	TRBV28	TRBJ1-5	CASRRTVGSQPQHF	TGTGCCAGCAGAAGGACAGTAGGTAGTCAGCCCCAGCATTTT
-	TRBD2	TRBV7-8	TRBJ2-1	CASSSSREGDEFF	TGTGCCAGCAGCTCCAGCCGGGAGGGTGATGAGTTCTTC
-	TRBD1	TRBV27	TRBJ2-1	CASSDRAIYNEQFF	TGTGCCAGCAGTGACAGGGCCATTTACAATGAGCAGTTCTTC
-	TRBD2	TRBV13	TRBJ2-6	CASSPGGGGANVLTF	TGTGCCAGCAGTCCCGGGGGGGGCGGGGCCAACGTCCTGACTTTC
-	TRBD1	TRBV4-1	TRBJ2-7	CASSQGQGSYEQYF	TGCGCCAGCAGCCAAGGACAGGGATCCTACGAGCAGTACTTC
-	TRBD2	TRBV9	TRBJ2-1	CASSVRHSGRAPYNEQFF	TGTGCCAGCAGCGTAAGGCATAGCGGGAGGGCCCCCTACAATGAGCAGTTCTTC